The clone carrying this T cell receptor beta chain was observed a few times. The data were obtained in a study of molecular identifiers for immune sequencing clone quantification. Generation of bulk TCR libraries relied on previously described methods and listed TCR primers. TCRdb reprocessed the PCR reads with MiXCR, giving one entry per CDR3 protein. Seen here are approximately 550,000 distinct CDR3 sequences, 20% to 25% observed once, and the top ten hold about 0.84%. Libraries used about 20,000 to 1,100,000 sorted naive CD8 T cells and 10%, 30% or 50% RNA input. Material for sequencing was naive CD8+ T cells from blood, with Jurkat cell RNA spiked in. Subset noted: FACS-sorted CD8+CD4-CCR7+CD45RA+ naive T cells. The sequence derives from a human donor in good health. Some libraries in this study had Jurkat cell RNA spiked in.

In nucleotides, the CDR3 is TGTGCCACCAGGGCCCAGGGGTTAGAGACCCAGTACTTC. Translation gives CATRAQGLETQYF. This chain connects TRBV25-1 to TRBJ2-5; possible D gene TRBD1, 6 bases. V lost 10 bases, J lost 4 bases, and 16 bases lay in between. CDR3 length: 13 amino acids. From germline, CDR1 is MGHDK and CDR2 SYGVNS.